One sample yielded the 15 T cell receptor beta chains listed below, sequenced in a study of identical twins. One entry per CDR3 protein, called by TCRdb with MiXCR from the 5' RACE reads. The table shows 1,800,000 or so distinct CDR3 sequences, with around a third occurring only once. Sequenced: cord blood. The origin of the receptors is a newborn girl in good health.

The chain uses TRBV20-1 and TRBJ1-5; weak D call: TRBD1 (5 bases). Looked up from germline, CDR1 is DFQATT and CDR2 is SNEGSKA (reference sequence). V was pared by 1 base and J by 2 bases, with 18 bases between. CDR3 length: 17 residues. CDR3 nucleotide sequence: TGCAGTGCTAGAGTTCCTATGGGTGGGGGTGGCAATCAGCCCCAGCATTTT. Its protein is CSARVPMGGGGNQPQHF.

J is TRBJ2-2 and V is TRBV10-3; no reliable D call. Germline V lookup: CDR1 ENHRY, CDR2 SYGVKD. The CDR3 extends over 13 amino acids. Trimming took 0 bases from V and 6 from J, leaving 5 bases between them. The CDR3 DNA reads as TGTGCCATCAGTGAGTCCTGGGCCGGGGAGCTGTTTTTT. Its translation: CAISESWAGELFF.

In this sample, this clonotype turned up once. The genes are TRBV4-2 and TRBJ2-5; 9 bases fit TRBD2. This CDR3 region has 21 residues. Germline V gives CDR1 LGHNA, CDR2 YNFKEQ. Trimming took 0 bases from V and 4 from J; bases not matched to a gene: 21. CDR3 residues: CASSQDLGLAGMAGRGETQYF. In nucleotides, the CDR3 is TGTGCCAGCAGCCAAGATTTAGGGCTAGCGGGAATGGCTGGTAGGGGAGAGACCCAGTACTTC.

The rearrangement uses TRBV15 and TRBJ2-3; TRBD1 might be the D (5 bases). V lost 1 base and J 5 bases, leaving 7 bases between the germline ends. Germline CDR1 LNHNV, CDR2 YYDKDF (reference sequence). This CDR3 comprises 13 residues. DNA of the CDR3: TGTGCCACCAGCAGAGTAGGGGTAGATACGCAGTATTTT. Protein product: CATSRVGVDTQYF.

The table lists this clonotype with a few counts. The chain combines TRBV5-5 with TRBJ2-7; D gene unclear. Germline V gene lookup returns CDR1 SGHKS and CDR2 YYEKEE (reference sequence). Trimming cost V 2 bases and J 2 bases, with 5 bases left between them. CDR3 length: 12 residues. As DNA, the CDR3 is TGTGCCAGCAGCTTCAAAACCTACGAGCAGTACTTC. Its translation is CASSFKTYEQYF. The full variable domain, with the rest looked up from reference TRBV5-5 and TRBJ2-7, is DAGVTQSPTHLIKTRGQQVTLRCSPISGHKSVSWYQQVLGQGPQFIFQYYEKEERGRGNFPDRFSARQFPNYSSELNVNALLLGDSALYLCASSFKTYEQYFGPGTRLTVT.

V and J are TRBV3-1 and TRBJ2-1; 9 bases map to TRBD2. CDR3 size: 12 residues. Trimming cost V 4 bases and J 13 bases; bases outside gene matches: 5. CDR1 LGHDT and CDR2 YNNKEL come from the germline V gene (reference sequence). CDR3 coding DNA: TGTGCCAGCAGCCCCGGGACTAGCTCACAGTTCTTC. It translates to CASSPGTSSQFF.

This chain links TRBV12-3 or TRBV12-4 with TRBJ2-2, with a possible D match to TRBD2 (6 bases). With 11 bases removed from V and 2 bases from J, the gap between germline ends came to 15 bases. CDR3 length: 14 residues. The CDR3 DNA is TGTGCCGGCCGCGGGACTCCCAACACCGGGGAGCTGTTTTTT. This gives the protein CAGRGTPNTGELFF.

Points on this clonotype: Since a much larger clone is just one base distant, this may be a read error. The V and J genes are TRBV27 and TRBJ2-3; 13 bases align to TRBD2. Per the germline V gene, CDR1 is MNHEY and CDR2 is SMNVEV (reference sequence). The V gene end was trimmed by 5 bases and the J gene end by 4 bases; junction bases not matched to a gene: 9. The CDR3 is 17 amino acids. CDR3 amino acids: CASSPPGLAGFPDTQYF. In nucleotides, the CDR3 is TGTGCCAGCAGTCCCCCGGGACTAGCGGGATTTCCAGATACGCAGTATTTT.

With regard to this clonotype: At one of its ends the junction is not consistent with the germline gene, which may arise from a read error. The chain has TRBV12-3 or TRBV12-4 and TRBJ2-3, with 9 bases matching TRBD2. This CDR3 has 15 amino acids. The CDR3 DNA reads TGTGCCAGCAGTTCCCTCGGGGTAGCGGGGGATACGCGGTATTTT. This sequence encodes CASSSLGVAGDTRYF.

This clonotype was seen only a few times. The genes are TRBV29-1 and TRBJ2-7, with 12 bases that match TRBD2. Germline assignment: CDR1 SQVTM and CDR2 ANQGSEA. V lost 6 bases and J lost 2; bases outside the gene matches: 5. The CDR3 is 14 residues long. DNA for the CDR3: TGCAGCGTCCTAGCGGGAGGGTCCACCTACGAGCAGTACTTC. Its translation is CSVLAGGSTYEQYF.

The V gene is TRBV6-4, the J gene TRBJ2-5, with a weak D call TRBD2 (6 bases). V was clipped by 6 bases and J by 11 bases, with 25 bases between them. This CDR3 region has 15 residues. Per germline, CDR1 MRHNA and CDR2 SNTAGT. The CDR3, as DNA: TGTGCCAGCAGCGAGATGGCGGGAAGTTACAATGAGCAGTACTTC. Its translation is CASSEMAGSYNEQYF.

In its sample, this clonotype was seen a few times. The chain uses TRBV2 and TRBJ1-5; tentative D call: TRBD1 (5 bases). The CDR3 spans 15 residues. From germline, CDR1 is SNHLY and CDR2 FYNNEI. The ends were cut back, 5 bases at V and 1 base at J, with 12 bases in the middle. The CDR3 DNA reads TGTGCCAGCAGTCTCGGACACCTCAGCAATCAGCCCCAGCATTTT. This translates into CASSLGHLSNQPQHF.

As concerns this clonotype: One end of the junction is discordant with germline, which a read error may explain. This chain connects TRBV27 to TRBJ1-6; unclear D gene. The CDR3 has 19 residues. Germline V gene sequence: CDR1 MNHEY, CDR2 SMNVEV (reference sequence). The CDR3 DNA is TGTGCCAGCACCCCCTTGTTGGTGGCTGTTAGCTCCTATAATTCACCCCCCCACTTT. Amino acid sequence: CASTPLLVAVSSYNSPPHF.

The table lists this clonotype with many counts. The chain combines TRBV29-1 with TRBJ2-3; D uncertain. The CDR3 contains 14 residues. CDR1 is SQVTM and CDR2 is ANQGSEA in the germline V gene. The V gene lost 1 base and the J gene lost 6 bases, with 14 bases spanning the gap. The CDR3 region has the DNA TGCAGCGTTGAAGTACCCCCATTCGGGGATACGCAGTATTTT. This translates into CSVEVPPFGDTQYF.

The chain has TRBV6-6 and TRBJ1-1; TRBD1 agrees at 10 bases. The junction had 6 bases not matched to a gene; V was cut back by 2 bases and J by 3 bases. There are 16 residues in the CDR3. Germline CDR1 is MNHNY and CDR2 is SVGAGI (reference sequence). In nucleotides, the CDR3 is TGTGCCAGCAGTTACGGGACAGGGGTTCGGGACACTGAAGCTTTCTTT. It is translated as CASSYGTGVRDTEAFF.